The 20 T cell receptor beta chains given below trace back to one sample, sequenced in a study of T cell repertoires in cytomegalovirus infection. TCRdb reanalysed the reads using MiXCR and keeps one entry per CDR3 protein. The data contain roughly 69,000 distinct CDR3 sequences, about 27% of them singletons. The antigens of these receptors remain unknown. The starting material was CD8+ T cells from cultured PBMCs, obtained from culture after CMV antigen stimulation. Every receptor here comes from a human donor in good health (CMV status not recorded). Some clones in this sample may be carry-over from other donors' samples.

This clonotype was counted many times. J is TRBJ2-3 and V is TRBV27; no clear D gene. The V end was cut by 7 bases, the J end by 11 bases, with 13 bases between. The CDR3 spans 11 residues. Per germline, CDR1 MNHEY and CDR2 SMNVEV (reference sequence). The CDR3 reads CASNLGIQQYF. The CDR3 bases are TGTGCCAGCAACCTAGGTATACAGCAGTATTTT.

This clonotype was recorded at least ten times. V is TRBV7-9 and J is TRBJ2-5; D possibly uses TRBD1 or TRBD2 (5 bases each). There are 16 residues in the CDR3. From germline, CDR1 is SEHNR and CDR2 FQNEAQ (reference sequence). Trimming cost V 10 bases and J 1 base, with 22 bases left between them. The CDR3 DNA follows: TGTGCCACCCAACGCTTGGGGGAAAAAGGCCAAGAGACCCAGTACTTC. Residues: CATQRLGEKGQETQYF.

This clonotype has at least ten counts. The J gene is TRBJ1-4, the V gene TRBV9; 7 bases map to TRBD1. Germline CDR1 reads SGDLS; CDR2 reads YYNGEE. This CDR3 is built from 15 residues. Germline trimming cut 4 bases from V and 5 bases from J; bases unmatched to any gene: 8. CDR3 protein: CASSPAGTANEKLFF. The CDR3 DNA follows: TGTGCCAGCAGCCCGGCCGGGACAGCAAATGAAAAACTGTTTTTT.

This clonotype showed up just a few times. The rearrangement uses TRBV12-3 or TRBV12-4 and TRBJ2-3; D is ambiguous. Trimming shortened V by 1 base and J by 7 bases, and 0 bases separated the two germline ends. This CDR3 has 10 amino acids. The CDR3 DNA reads TGTGCCAGCAGTTTAGATACGCAGTATTTT. This translates into CASSLDTQYF.

In its sample, this clonotype was seen a few times. The chain carries TRBV7-3 and TRBJ2-1; tentatively, D is TRBD1 (6 bases). CDR3 length equals 13 residues. Germline values: CDR1 SGHTA, CDR2 FQGTGA. V was trimmed by 5 bases and J by 8 bases, leaving 13 bases between them. CDR3 protein: CASSPHQGYEQFF. The CDR3 DNA sequence: TGTGCCAGCAGCCCGCATCAGGGGTATGAGCAGTTCTTC.

J is TRBJ1-1 and V is TRBV12-3 or TRBV12-4; D is unclear. V shed 3 bases and J shed 7 bases, with 6 bases lying between them. This CDR3 spans 11 amino acids. This CDR3 is CASSFGYEAFF. CDR3 sequence (DNA): TGTGCCAGCAGTTTCGGATATGAAGCTTTCTTT.

In this sample, this clonotype turned up many times. The chain links TRBV5-5 to TRBJ1-6; D call uncertain. Germline CDR1 reads SGHKS; CDR2 reads YYEKEE (reference sequence). The CDR3 runs 14 residues. Trimming removed 0 bases at V and 4 bases at J, with 5 bases between. CDR3 in amino acids: CASSLETYNSPLHF. DNA for the CDR3: TGTGCCAGCAGCTTGGAGACGTATAATTCACCCCTCCACTTT. Variable domain in full (rest from reference TRBV5-5 and TRBJ1-6): DAGVTQSPTHLIKTRGQQVTLRCSPISGHKSVSWYQQVLGQGPQFIFQYYEKEERGRGNFPDRFSARQFPNYSSELNVNALLLGDSALYLCASSLETYNSPLHFGNGTRLTVT.

The table lists this clonotype with many counts. This sequence joins TRBV27 and TRBJ2-7; weak D call: TRBD1 (6 bases). V lost 6 bases and J lost 4, with 7 bases in between. The germline CDR1 and CDR2 sequences are MNHEY and SMNVEV (reference sequence). This CDR3 contains 11 residues. This CDR3 is CASRQGYEQYF. In nucleotides, the CDR3 is TGTGCCAGCAGACAGGGTTACGAGCAGTACTTC.

The chain links TRBV7-2 to TRBJ2-7; TRBD2 matches 8 bases. Per germline, CDR1 SGHTA and CDR2 FQGNSA. The CDR3 loop spans 15 amino acids. Germline trimming cut 5 bases from V and 3 bases from J; bases unmatched to any gene: 9. The CDR3 loop is CASSREGLGVYEQYF. CDR3 DNA sequence: TGTGCCAGCAGCCGTGAGGGACTAGGAGTCTACGAGCAGTACTTC.

V gene TRBV27 combines with J gene TRBJ1-2; D perhaps matches TRBD1 (5 bases). Germline CDR1 and CDR2: MNHEY and SMNVEV (reference sequence). The CDR3 contains 16 residues. The V and J ends lost 0 bases and 4 bases respectively, with 15 bases between them. DNA of the CDR3: TGTGCCAGCAGTTTATCTGAAGGGGCGCATAGCTATGGCTACACCTTC. Translated, it gives CASSLSEGAHSYGYTF.

CDR3: CASRQGNKEAFF. CDR3 coding DNA: TGTGCCAGCAGACAGGGGAACAAGGAAGCTTTCTTT. The chain uses TRBV27 and TRBJ1-1; 7 bases are shared with TRBD1. The CDR3 spans 12 residues. J lost 8 bases, V lost 6 bases, and 6 bases had no gene match. Germline V CDR1 and CDR2: MNHEY, SMNVEV (reference sequence).

The table lists this clonotype with a few counts. V and J are TRBV25-1 and TRBJ1-2, with D uncertain. CDR1 MGHDK and CDR2 SYGVNS come from the germline V gene. The CDR3 consists of 14 residues. Trimming took off 1 base at V and 4 bases at J, with 10 bases between the two ends. CDR3 in DNA: TGTGCCAGCAGTGAATCCACAGTCTCCTATGGCTACACCTTC. Residues: CASSESTVSYGYTF.

The chain combines TRBV7-2 with TRBJ1-1; D unclear. Germline V CDR1 and CDR2: SGHTA, FQGNSA. Between the trimmed V and J ends, which lost 1 base and 3 bases, there was a span of 15 bases. This CDR3 is 16 amino acids long. CDR3 nucleotides: TGTACCAGCAGCTTAGTCTGGAGCGGCAGAGACACTGAAGCTTTCTTT. Protein sequence: CTSSLVWSGRDTEAFF.

This clonotype was detected many times. The rearrangement uses TRBV7-2 and TRBJ2-1; TRBD1 is a possible D gene (6 bases). In germline, CDR1 is SGHTA, CDR2 FQGNSA. Deletions cut 2 bases from V and 2 bases from J, with 7 bases between. CDR3 length equals 14 residues. As DNA, the CDR3 is TGTGCCAGCAGCTTACAGGGGCCCTACAATGAGCAGTTCTTC. Its translation: CASSLQGPYNEQFF.

This clonotype was counted at least ten times. The rearrangement uses TRBV4-3 and TRBJ2-7; D remains ambiguous. V was clipped by 1 base and J by 3 bases, with 13 bases between them. The CDR3 runs 15 residues. Germline CDR1 and CDR2: LGHNA and YSLEER. DNA of the CDR3: TGCGCCAGCAGCCAAGGGGGTCACCCCAGCTACGAGCAGTACTTC. Protein sequence: CASSQGGHPSYEQYF.

As for this clonotype: A junction end diverges from the germline sequence, so it may reflect a read error. This chain uses TRBV7-3 with TRBJ2-7, with 10 bases matching TRBD2. The CDR3 loop spans 14 amino acids. Germline assignment: CDR1 SGHTA and CDR2 FQGTGA. CDR3 DNA sequence: TGTGCCAGCAGTTTAAGCGGGGGGGCGGACGAGCAGTACTTC. This codes for CASSLSGGADEQYF.

In this sample, this clonotype turned up many times. The gene calls are TRBV27 and TRBJ1-5, with a possible D match to TRBD1 (6 bases). Germline V gene data show CDR1 as MNHEY and CDR2 as SMNVEV (reference sequence). With 8 bases removed from V and 7 bases from J, the gap between germline ends came to 21 bases. The CDR3 covers 15 residues. This CDR3 reads CASRPSGGPGQPQHF. For the CDR3, the DNA is TGTGCCAGCCGACCCTCCGGGGGCCCGGGGCAGCCCCAGCATTTT.

The chain combines TRBV5-4 with TRBJ2-7; D remains unclear. This CDR3 has 12 amino acids. In germline, CDR1 is SGHNT, CDR2 YYREEE (reference sequence). Trimming cost V 4 bases and J 6 bases, with 11 bases left between them. As DNA, the CDR3 is TGTGCCAGCAGCGGGGATGGGGTCGAGCAGTACTTC. Protein product: CASSGDGVEQYF.

The J gene is TRBJ2-1, the V gene TRBV2, with 10 positions matching TRBD2. The germline gives CDR1 SNHLY, CDR2 FYNNEI. The V segment lost 5 bases and the J segment 6 bases; nucleotides outside the gene matches: 1. The CDR3 has 13 residues. CDR3 in amino acids: CASSPSGSNEQFF. The CDR3 bases are TGTGCCAGCAGTCCTAGCGGGAGCAATGAGCAGTTCTTC.

This chain connects TRBV28 to TRBJ2-3, with 11 nucleotides matching TRBD2. With V trimmed by 5 bases and J by 2 bases, 3 bases remained unmatched. Germline V lookup: CDR1 MDHEN, CDR2 SYDVKM. The CDR3 is 15 amino acids. Here the CDR3 reads CASSPLAGATDTQYF. CDR3 nucleotide sequence: TGTGCCAGCAGTCCACTAGCGGGGGCCACAGATACGCAGTATTTT.